Below are 29 T cell receptor beta chains sequenced from a single sample in a study of cytomegalovirus exposure and HLA in healthy donors (dated by TCRdb to 2016 to 2017). Library preparation used the immunoSEQ multiplex PCR assay. A mixture of 60 forward primers for TCR Vbeta segments and 13 reverse primers for TCR Jbeta segments was used in the multiplex PCR. TCRdb took over this immuneACCESS table, retaining in-frame rearrangements with V and J assigned. Such tables are incomplete; in checked studies, under half of the missing clones stem from an unresolved V gene, and the remainder is unexplained. This sample is represented by approximately 91,000 clones; approximately 86% of them were singletons. The top ten constitute 9% to 9.5% of the sample. The sequencing input was PBMCs. The receptors stem from a man aged 25 to 40 in good health and CMV-seropositive.

The CDR3 DNA follows: TGTGCCAGCAGTTCTCCCGGGACACCCAAAAACCTTTACACCTTC. This encodes CASSSPGTPKNLYTF. The chain carries TRBV28 and TRBJ1-2; tentatively, D is TRBD1 (6 bases). The length of the CDR3 is 15 residues. Germline CDR1 reads MDHEN; CDR2 reads SYDVKM. The V gene lost 4 bases and the J gene lost 11 bases, with 23 bases spanning the gap.

This clone was seen just once. J is TRBJ2-7 and V is TRBV5-8; the match to TRBD1 covers 7 bases. V trimming: 6 bases; J trimming: 1 base; junction bases outside the gene matches: 7. This CDR3 has 14 amino acids. Germline assignment: CDR1 SGHTS and CDR2 YDEGEE. Written as DNA, the CDR3 is TGTGCCAGCACGGACCGGACAGGATCCTACGAGCAGTACTTC. Translation: CASTDRTGSYEQYF.

This clone has a single count. This chain uses TRBV7-6 with TRBJ2-2, with D possibly being TRBD1 (5 bases). Germline-derived CDR1 and CDR2 are SGHVS and FNYEAQ. V was cut by 2 bases and J by 1 base, with 8 bases left in between. The CDR3 has 15 amino acids. The CDR3 region has the DNA TGTGCCAGCAGCTTATGGCAGGGGAACACCGGGGAGCTGTTTTTT. Amino acid sequence: CASSLWQGNTGELFF. The variable domain in full, completed from reference TRBV7-6 and TRBJ2-2, reads GAGVSQSPRYKVTKRGQDVALRCDPISGHVSLYWYRQALGQGPEFLTYFNYEAQQDKSGLPNDRFSAERPEGSISTLTIQRTEQRDSAMYRCASSLWQGNTGELFFGEGSRLTVL.

The chain carries TRBV6-1 and TRBJ1-1; possible D gene TRBD1, 6 bases. This CDR3 has 11 residues. In germline, CDR1 is MNHNS, CDR2 SASEGT. V lost 4 bases, J lost 10 bases, and 10 bases lay in between. CDR3 bases: TGTGCCAGCAGTGTGCAGGGGCGAGCTTTCTTT. Translation gives CASSVQGRAFF.

The chain recombines TRBV6-6 with TRBJ1-1, with D perhaps matching TRBD1 (6 bases). V shed 2 bases and J shed 0 bases, with 7 bases lying between them. This CDR3 has 14 amino acids. Germline V gene lookup returns CDR1 MNHNY and CDR2 SVGAGI (reference sequence). CDR3 sequence: CASSYGGMNTEAFF. The DNA for the CDR3 is TGTGCCAGCAGTTACGGGGGCATGAACACTGAAGCTTTCTTT.

The V and J genes are TRBV25-1 and TRBJ2-7; D perhaps matches TRBD2 (7 bases). CDR1 and CDR2 from the germline V gene are MGHDK and SYGVNS. CDR3 length: 15 residues. Trimming shortened V by 4 bases and J by 4 bases, and 17 bases separated the two germline ends. The CDR3 reads CASSGGGGYGYEQYF. CDR3 in DNA: TGTGCCAGCAGTGGGGGAGGGGGGTATGGATACGAGCAGTACTTC.

V gene TRBV11-2 combines with J gene TRBJ2-5; D ambiguous. V lost 3 bases to trimming and J lost 4 bases, with 3 bases between them. Germline loops: CDR1 SGHAT, CDR2 FQNNGV. This CDR3 has 11 residues. CDR3 region: CASSFGETQYF. CDR3 nucleotide sequence: TGTGCCAGCAGCTTCGGAGAGACCCAGTACTTC. The full variable domain, its missing parts supplied by reference TRBV11-2 and TRBJ2-5, is EAGVAQSPRYKIIEKRQSVAFWCNPISGHATLYWYQQILGQGPKLLIQFQNNGVVDDSQLPKDRFSAERLKGVDSTLKIQPAKLEDSAVYLCASSFGETQYFGPGTRLLVL.

The chain combines TRBV28 with TRBJ2-7, with 11 bases identical to TRBD2. The CDR3 extends over 14 amino acids. V lost 5 bases, J lost 4 bases, and 4 bases stayed unmatched. CDR1 MDHEN and CDR2 SYDVKM come from the germline V gene. The CDR3 protein is CASSVAGGGYEQYF. The CDR3, as DNA: TGTGCCAGCAGTGTAGCGGGAGGGGGGTACGAGCAGTACTTC.

The chain is built from TRBV29-1 and TRBJ2-3; tentative D call: TRBD1 (6 bases). V lost 7 bases and J lost 2, with 13 bases in between. The CDR3 is 13 residues long. The germline CDR1 and CDR2 sequences are SQVTM and ANQGSEA. For the CDR3, the DNA is TGCAGCGGTTACACAGGGTACACAGATACGCAGTATTTT. Protein product: CSGYTGYTDTQYF.

Only a few counts were recorded for this clone. The chain uses TRBV7-8 and TRBJ1-1, with TRBD1 matching 7 bases. The CDR3 covers 14 residues. Germline V lookup: CDR1 SGHVS, CDR2 FQNEAQ. Trimming removed 2 bases from V and 7 bases from J; junction bases left unmatched: 7. The CDR3 sequence: CASSLTPGGSEAFF. The CDR3 DNA is TGTGCCAGCAGCTTAACCCCAGGGGGGAGTGAAGCTTTCTTT.

This chain uses TRBV18 with TRBJ1-3; TRBD1 matches 7 bases. CDR1 is KGHSH and CDR2 is LQKENI in the germline V gene. V gave up 3 bases and J gave up 1 base; unmatched junction bases: 3. The CDR3 has 15 amino acids. The DNA of the CDR3 is TGTGCCAGCTCACCGCCGACAGGGTCTGGAAACACCATATATTTT. Translated: CASSPPTGSGNTIYF.

V and J are TRBV28 and TRBJ1-2; the D gene is possibly TRBD1 (6 bases). Deletions cut 4 bases from V and 3 bases from J, with 21 bases between. The CDR3 consists of 17 residues. Per the germline V gene, CDR1 is MDHEN and CDR2 is SYDVKM. This chain's CDR3 is CASSSHGRGGQDYGYTF. The CDR3 nucleotides are TGTGCCAGCAGTTCACATGGTAGGGGGGGGCAGGACTATGGCTACACCTTC.

The chain recombines TRBV6-5 with TRBJ2-7; weak D call: TRBD2 (5 bases). The CDR3 sequence is 14 residues long. Germline CDR1 is MNHEY and CDR2 is SVGAGI. Trimming cost V 4 bases and J 6 bases, with 16 bases left between them. The CDR3 DNA reads as TGTGCCAGCAGTTCGACAAGCCCAGGACTCGAGCAGTACTTC. Protein sequence: CASSSTSPGLEQYF.

The chain links TRBV28 to TRBJ1-5; D gene unclear. Germline V lookup: CDR1 MDHEN, CDR2 SYDVKM. The CDR3 is made up of 15 amino acids. The V gene lost 2 bases and the J gene lost 2 bases, with 10 bases spanning the gap. CDR3 residues: CASSLEARRNQPQHF. The DNA of the CDR3 is TGTGCCAGCAGTTTAGAGGCGAGGCGCAATCAGCCCCAGCATTTT.

This clone was seen only once. The DNA of the CDR3 is TGTGCCAGCAGCCCCCCTGCAGATACGCAGTATTTT. Protein product: CASSPPADTQYF. V gene TRBV7-9 combines with J gene TRBJ2-3; D is ambiguous. The germline V gene has CDR1 SEHNR and CDR2 FQNEAQ (reference sequence). This CDR3 has 12 amino acids. Between the trimmed V and J ends, which lost 5 bases and 4 bases, there was a span of 7 bases. The full variable domain, completed using reference TRBV7-9 and TRBJ2-3, is DTGVSQNPRHKITKRGQNVTFRCDPISEHNRLYWYRQTLGQGPEFLTYFQNEAQLEKSRLLSDRFSAERPKGSFSTLEIQRTEQGDSAMYLCASSPPADTQYFGPGTRLTVL.

The gene calls are TRBV7-9 and TRBJ2-1, with 7 bases fitting TRBD2. The CDR3 has 14 residues. The V gene's germline CDR1 is SEHNR and CDR2 FQNEAQ (reference sequence). Germline trimming cut 2 bases from V and 6 bases from J; bases unmatched to any gene: 4. CDR3 sequence (DNA): TGTGCCAGCAGCTTACGGGAGGAGGGCAATGAGCAGTTCTTC. Translating gives CASSLREEGNEQFF.

The V call is TRBV5-1, the J call TRBJ2-2, with 9 bases lining up with TRBD1. After removal of 5 bases from V and 9 bases from J, the junction contained 11 bases not matched to a gene. CDR3 length: 15 residues. From germline, CDR1 is SGHRS and CDR2 YFSETQ. CDR3 residues: CASSSGQGMTRELFF. The CDR3 bases are TGCGCCAGCAGTTCCGGACAGGGGATGACGCGGGAGCTGTTTTTT.

The chain uses TRBV29-1 and TRBJ2-5; 8 bases map to TRBD1. Germline V lookup: CDR1 SQVTM, CDR2 ANQGSEA. Trimming cost V 2 bases and J 5 bases; bases outside gene matches: 7. This CDR3 is 14 amino acids long. In DNA, the CDR3 is TGCAGCGTTGAAAAATCAGGGGGCTACGAGACCCAGTACTTC. It codes for CSVEKSGGYETQYF.

In DNA, the CDR3 is TGTGCCAGCAGTGAATATAGCCCGCCACACGAAGAGCAGTACTTC. Its translation is CASSEYSPPHEEQYF. The gene calls are TRBV25-1 and TRBJ2-7; D is ambiguous. Germline CDR1 is MGHDK and CDR2 is SYGVNS. V was pared by 0 bases and J by 7 bases, with 16 bases between. CDR3 length: 15 amino acids.

In its sample, this clone was seen once. The CDR3 protein is CASSQNTGTTYSTDTQYF. The CDR3 bases are TGCGCCAGCAGCCAAAATACCGGGACAACCTATAGCACAGATACGCAGTATTTT. V gene TRBV4-1 combines with J gene TRBJ2-3, with D perhaps matching TRBD1 (6 bases). V was clipped by 2 bases and J by 0 bases, with 18 bases between them. The germline V gene has CDR1 MGHRA and CDR2 YSYEKL. CDR3 length: 18 amino acids.

The chain recombines TRBV5-1 with TRBJ2-3, with 10 positions matching TRBD2. The V segment lost 6 bases and the J segment 1 base; nucleotides outside the gene matches: 8. This CDR3 spans 16 amino acids. Per germline, CDR1 SGHRS and CDR2 YFSETQ. CDR3 residues: CASKRTSGWGTDTQYF. As DNA, the CDR3 is TGCGCCAGCAAACGGACTAGCGGTTGGGGCACAGATACGCAGTATTTT.

The chain employs TRBV5-1 and TRBJ2-5; 7 positions match TRBD1. Germline assignment: CDR1 SGHRS and CDR2 YFSETQ. V was clipped by 2 bases and J by 5 bases; unmatched bases: 9. This CDR3 has 15 residues. The chain's CDR3 is CASSFDPRTGETQYF. The CDR3 coding sequence is TGCGCCAGCAGCTTTGATCCTCGGACAGGCGAGACCCAGTACTTC.

This chain connects TRBV6-1 to TRBJ2-3, with 7 bases that match TRBD2. Germline V lookup: CDR1 MNHNS, CDR2 SASEGT. The V segment lost 7 bases and the J segment 4 bases; nucleotides outside the gene matches: 11. This CDR3 region has 15 residues. This CDR3 reads CASTVLAEVSDTQYF. CDR3 coding DNA: TGTGCCAGCACCGTGCTAGCGGAGGTCTCAGATACGCAGTATTTT.

This chain joins TRBV18 and TRBJ2-2, with 14 bases fitting TRBD2. There are 18 residues in the CDR3. With V trimmed by 3 bases and J by 7 bases, 10 bases remained unmatched. CDR1 KGHSH and CDR2 LQKENI come from the germline V gene. This chain's CDR3 is CASSPTGTSGRSGGELFF. The CDR3 coding sequence is TGTGCCAGCTCACCTACCGGGACTAGCGGGAGATCAGGCGGGGAGCTGTTTTTT.

The genes are TRBV27 and TRBJ2-1, with 11 positions matching TRBD2. CDR1 and CDR2 from the germline V gene are MNHEY and SMNVEV (reference sequence). CDR3 length equals 16 residues. The V gene end was trimmed by 6 bases and the J gene end by 6 bases; junction bases not matched to a gene: 10. As DNA, the CDR3 is TGTGCCAGCAGCTTTAGCGGGAGGGTTGGGGGCAATGAGCAGTTCTTC. This encodes CASSFSGRVGGNEQFF.

V is TRBV6-6 and J is TRBJ2-5, with TRBD2 matching over 15 bases. The germline V gene encodes CDR1 MNHNY and CDR2 SVGAGI (reference sequence). The trim removed 4 bases at V and 4 bases at J, leaving 1 base unmatched. This CDR3 has 15 amino acids. CDR3 region: CASSWGLAGGETQYF. The CDR3 DNA reads TGTGCCAGCAGTTGGGGACTAGCGGGAGGAGAGACCCAGTACTTC.

CDR3 DNA: TGTGCCTGGAGTTGGGTTCCGGGGTTGGAGCAGTACTTC. It codes for CAWSWVPGLEQYF. The chain links TRBV30 to TRBJ2-7; D may be TRBD2 (5 bases). The germline V and J ends were trimmed by 2 bases and 7 bases, with 15 bases remaining between them. CDR1 is GTSNPN and CDR2 is SVGIG in the germline V gene (reference sequence). The CDR3 contains 13 residues.

The table lists this clone with a count of one. The V call is TRBV7-9, the J call TRBJ1-4, with 11 nucleotides matching TRBD1. CDR1 and CDR2 (germline): SEHNR, FQNEAQ (reference sequence). V was clipped by 5 bases and J by 3 bases; unmatched bases: 2. The CDR3 has 15 residues. CDR3: CASSGQGASNEKLFF. In nucleotides, the CDR3 is TGTGCCAGCAGCGGACAGGGGGCTTCTAATGAAAAACTGTTTTTT.

The genes are TRBV4-1 and TRBJ2-5; TRBD2 matches at 11 bases. J lost 7 bases, V lost 3 bases, and 1 base had no gene match. The CDR3 contains 13 residues. Per germline, CDR1 MGHRA and CDR2 YSYEKL. For the CDR3, the DNA is TGCGCCAGCAGCCAGGGGACTAGCGGGACCCAGTACTTC. This sequence encodes CASSQGTSGTQYF.